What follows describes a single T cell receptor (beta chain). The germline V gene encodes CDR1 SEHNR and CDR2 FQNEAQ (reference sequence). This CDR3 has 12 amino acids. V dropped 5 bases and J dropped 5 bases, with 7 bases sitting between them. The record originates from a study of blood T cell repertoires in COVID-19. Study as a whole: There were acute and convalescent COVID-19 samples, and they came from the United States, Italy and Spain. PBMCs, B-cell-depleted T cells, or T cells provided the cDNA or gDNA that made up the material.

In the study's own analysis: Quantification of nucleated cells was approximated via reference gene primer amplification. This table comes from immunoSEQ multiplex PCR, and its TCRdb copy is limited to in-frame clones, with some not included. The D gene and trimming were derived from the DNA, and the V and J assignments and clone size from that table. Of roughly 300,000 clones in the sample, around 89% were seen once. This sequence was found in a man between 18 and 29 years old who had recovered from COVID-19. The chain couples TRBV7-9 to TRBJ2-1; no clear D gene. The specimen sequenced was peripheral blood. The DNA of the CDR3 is TGTGCCAGCAGCCCTAACCACAATGAGCAGTTCTTC. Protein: CASSPNHNEQFF.